A single sample gave rise to the 5 T cell receptor beta chains below, sequenced in a study of T cell repertoires in cytomegalovirus infection. TCRdb called the reads again in MiXCR, with one record for every CDR3 protein. Here the sample spans 150,000 to 160,000 distinct CDR3 sequences, 20% to 30% being singletons. The sample consisted of PBMCs. These receptors were collected from a human donor in good health (CMV status not recorded). Some clones in this sample may be carry-over from other donors' samples.

The sample holds many counts of this clonotype. The V gene is TRBV28, the J gene TRBJ2-7, with 10 bases lining up with TRBD1. The J segment lost 2 bases and the V segment lost 6 bases, leaving 4 bases of the junction unmatched. The germline V gene has CDR1 MDHEN and CDR2 SYDVKM. The CDR3 runs 14 residues. CDR3 in amino acids: CASSLGQGPYEQYF. CDR3 nucleotide sequence: TGTGCCAGCAGCCTGGGACAGGGGCCCTACGAGCAGTACTTC.

This rearrangement joins TRBV19 to TRBJ2-7, with D uncertain. The CDR3 runs to 14 residues. V dropped 5 bases and J dropped 1 base, with 12 bases sitting between them. The germline gives CDR1 LNHDA, CDR2 SQIVND (reference sequence). This chain's CDR3 is CASSVDRGSYEQYF. CDR3 coding DNA: TGTGCCAGTAGTGTGGATCGTGGGTCCTACGAGCAGTACTTC.

The chain employs TRBV6-5 and TRBJ1-5, with TRBD1 matching 8 bases. The J segment lost 5 bases and the V segment lost 2 bases, leaving 5 bases of the junction unmatched. The germline CDR1 and CDR2 sequences are MNHEY and SVGAGI. The CDR3 has 15 amino acids. CDR3 sequence (DNA): TGTGCCAGCAGTTACGTGGACAGGGTGCATCAGCCCCAGCATTTT. This encodes CASSYVDRVHQPQHF.

This clonotype was detected a few times. The chain uses TRBV7-2 and TRBJ2-7; D possibly matches TRBD1 or TRBD2 (5 bases each). V was cut by 4 bases and J by 0 bases, with 13 bases left in between. In germline, CDR1 is SGHTA, CDR2 FQGNSA. This CDR3 is 15 amino acids long. The CDR3 spells CASSSDPGTSYEQYF. CDR3 DNA sequence: TGTGCCAGCAGCTCGGACCCCGGGACCTCCTACGAGCAGTACTTC.

The gene calls are TRBV5-5 and TRBJ2-1; 14 bases are shared with TRBD2. Germline CDR1 and CDR2: SGHKS and YYEKEE (reference sequence). The CDR3 has 19 amino acids. Trimming removed 5 bases from V and 0 bases from J; junction bases left unmatched: 10. CDR3 loop: CASRLGLAGGLSSYNEQFF. CDR3 in DNA: TGTGCCAGCAGACTCGGACTAGCGGGGGGTTTGAGCTCCTACAATGAGCAGTTCTTC. The complete variable domain, with remaining parts taken from reference TRBV5-5 and TRBJ2-1, reads DAGVTQSPTHLIKTRGQQVTLRCSPISGHKSVSWYQQVLGQGPQFIFQYYEKEERGRGNFPDRFSARQFPNYSSELNVNALLLGDSALYLCASRLGLAGGLSSYNEQFFGPGTRLTVL.